This TCR beta chain was identified in a study of blood T cell repertoires in COVID-19. Generated by immunoSEQ multiplex PCR, the TCRdb table keeps only in-frame clones and is missing some. Of roughly 200,000 clones listed, roughly 88% are singletons. The germline V gene has CDR1 SGHNT and CDR2 YYREEE (reference sequence). This CDR3 contains 16 residues. V lost 0 bases to trimming and J lost 1 base, with 13 bases between them. Sample: peripheral blood. This chain links TRBV5-4 with TRBJ1-1; unclear D gene. This TCR was recovered from a man between 60 and 70 years old with acute or convalescent COVID-19. The chain's CDR3 is CASSLGSPPGNTEAFF. CDR3 nucleotides: TGTGCCAGCAGCTTGGGGTCGCCGCCAGGGAACACTGAAGCTTTCTTT.